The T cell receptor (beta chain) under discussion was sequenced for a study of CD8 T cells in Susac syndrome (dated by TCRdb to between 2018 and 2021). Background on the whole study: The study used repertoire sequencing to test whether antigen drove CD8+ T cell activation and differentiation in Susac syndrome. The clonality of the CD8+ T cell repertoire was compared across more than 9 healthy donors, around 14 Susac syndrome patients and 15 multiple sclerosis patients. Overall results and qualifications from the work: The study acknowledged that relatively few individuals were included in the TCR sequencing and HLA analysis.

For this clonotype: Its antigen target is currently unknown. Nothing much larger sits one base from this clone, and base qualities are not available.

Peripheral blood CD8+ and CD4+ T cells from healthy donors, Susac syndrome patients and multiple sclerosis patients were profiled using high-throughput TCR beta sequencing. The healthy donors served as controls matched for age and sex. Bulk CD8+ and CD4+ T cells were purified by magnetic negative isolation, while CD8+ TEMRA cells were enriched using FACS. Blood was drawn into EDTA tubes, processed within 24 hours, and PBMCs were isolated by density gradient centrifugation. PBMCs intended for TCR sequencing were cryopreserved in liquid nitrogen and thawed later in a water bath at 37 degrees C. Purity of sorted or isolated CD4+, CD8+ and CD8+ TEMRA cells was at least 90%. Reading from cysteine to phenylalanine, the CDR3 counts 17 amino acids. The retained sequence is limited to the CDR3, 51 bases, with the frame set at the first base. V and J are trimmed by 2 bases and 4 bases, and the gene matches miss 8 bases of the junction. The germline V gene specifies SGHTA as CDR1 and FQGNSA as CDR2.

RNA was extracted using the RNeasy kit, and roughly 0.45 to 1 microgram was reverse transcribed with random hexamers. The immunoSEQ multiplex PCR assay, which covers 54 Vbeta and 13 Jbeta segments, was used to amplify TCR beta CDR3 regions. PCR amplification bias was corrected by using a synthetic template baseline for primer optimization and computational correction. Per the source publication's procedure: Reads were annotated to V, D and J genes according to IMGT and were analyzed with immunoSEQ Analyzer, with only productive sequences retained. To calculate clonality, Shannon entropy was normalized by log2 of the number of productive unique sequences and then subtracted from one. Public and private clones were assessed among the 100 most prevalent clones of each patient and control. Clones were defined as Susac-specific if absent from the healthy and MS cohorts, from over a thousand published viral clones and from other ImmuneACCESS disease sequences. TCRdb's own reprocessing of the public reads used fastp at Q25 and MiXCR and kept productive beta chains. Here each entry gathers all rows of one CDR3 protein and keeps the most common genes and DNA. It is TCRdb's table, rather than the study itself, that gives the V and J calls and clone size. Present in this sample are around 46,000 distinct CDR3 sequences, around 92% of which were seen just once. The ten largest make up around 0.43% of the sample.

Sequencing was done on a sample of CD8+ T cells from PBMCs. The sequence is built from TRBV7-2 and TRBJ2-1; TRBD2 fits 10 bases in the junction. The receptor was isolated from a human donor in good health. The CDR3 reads CASSLTPSGSAYNEQFF. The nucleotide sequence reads TGTGCCAGCAGCTTAACCCCTAGCGGGAGTGCGTACAATGAGCAGTTCTTC.